This T cell receptor (beta chain) was sequenced during a study of regulatory T cells in long-lasting Graves disease. On this clonotype: What it binds is unknown.

V was clipped by 3 bases and J by 0 bases, with 7 bases between them. The CDR3 spans 13 residues. Germline values: CDR1 GTSNPN, CDR2 SVGIG (reference sequence). Study results and limitations: Limited samples may have lowered accuracy.

The time point here: newly diagnosed GD, antithyroid drugs for less than 3 months. Researchers made the TCR library from RNA that was extracted from PBMCs. Arm-PCR of CDR3 regions and iRepertoire HTBI primers were the basis on which TCR beta libraries were built. Per the original methods: Across samples, 60 or so TRBV and some 13 TRBJ segments were found. TCRdb re-called the multiplex PCR reads through MiXCR, storing one row per CDR3 protein. The V and J calls were not made by the authors but by TCRdb's processing. This table has roughly 520,000 distinct CDR3 sequences, around 12% appearing once. This same sample was also part of a study on T cells in Graves' hyperthyroidism and ophthalmopathy. That source notes: The authors deemed Graves' hyperthyroidism stable absent ophthalmopathy progression within 18 months.

The J gene is TRBJ2-3, the V gene TRBV30, with D perhaps TRBD2 (5 bases). This specimen was peripheral blood mononuclear cells (PBMCs), taken at new diagnosis, from a patient treated with antithyroid drugs. The receptor was isolated from a woman in her twenties or thirties with Graves disease. In DNA form, the CDR3 reads TGTGCCTGGAGCCGGACTAGCACAGATACGCAGTATTTT. This gives the protein CAWSRTSTDTQYF.